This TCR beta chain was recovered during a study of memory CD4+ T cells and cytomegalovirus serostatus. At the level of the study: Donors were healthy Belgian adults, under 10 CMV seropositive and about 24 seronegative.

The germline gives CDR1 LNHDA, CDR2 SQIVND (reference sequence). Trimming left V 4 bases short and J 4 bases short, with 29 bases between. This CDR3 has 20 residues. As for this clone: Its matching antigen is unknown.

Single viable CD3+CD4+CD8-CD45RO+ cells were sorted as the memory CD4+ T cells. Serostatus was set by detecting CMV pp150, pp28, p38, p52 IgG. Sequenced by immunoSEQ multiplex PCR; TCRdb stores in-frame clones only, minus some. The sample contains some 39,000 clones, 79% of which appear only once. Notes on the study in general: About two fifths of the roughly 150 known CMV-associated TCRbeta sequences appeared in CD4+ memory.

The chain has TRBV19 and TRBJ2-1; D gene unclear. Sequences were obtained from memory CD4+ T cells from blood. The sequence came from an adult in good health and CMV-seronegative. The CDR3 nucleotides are TGTGCCAGTAGTAGGTACCCGAATCGTCTGCAAACTAAGGTTTACAATGAGCAGTTCTTC. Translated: CASSRYPNRLQTKVYNEQFF.